These 21 T cell receptor beta chains were sequenced from one sample in a study of T cell repertoires in ileal Crohn's disease. Data came from immunoSEQ multiplex PCR; TCRdb stores just in-frame clones and leaves some out. The sample comprises about 8,200 clones, about 96% of which are singletons, and 0.2% to 0.25% rests with the top ten. Sequenced: ileal tissue. Every receptor here comes from an adult with Crohn's disease.

The V call is TRBV6-5, the J call TRBJ1-3; D unclear. There are 14 residues in the CDR3. Looked up from germline, CDR1 is MNHEY and CDR2 is SVGAGI. The ends were cut back, 2 bases at V and 2 bases at J, with 7 bases in the middle. The CDR3 DNA is TGTGCCAGCAGTTACCGGGGTACTGGAAACACCATATATTTT. Its translation: CASSYRGTGNTIYF.

This chain links TRBV13 with TRBJ2-5; maybe TRBD2 (5 bases). Trimming removed 5 bases from V and 1 base from J, with 11 bases in between. CDR1 PRHDT and CDR2 FYEKMQ come from the germline V gene (reference sequence). The CDR3 contains 14 residues. The CDR3 spells CASSLVGVQETQYF. DNA of the CDR3: TGTGCCAGCAGCCTAGTGGGAGTCCAAGAGACCCAGTACTTC.

The chain employs TRBV6-5 and TRBJ2-3; maybe TRBD2 (6 bases). The CDR3 contains 11 residues. Germline lookup yields CDR1 MNHEY and CDR2 SVGAGI. V dropped 8 bases and J dropped 10 bases, with 13 bases sitting between them. The CDR3 DNA follows: TGTGCCAGCCGGGCCACGGGGGCGCAGTATTTT. Translating it yields CASRATGAQYF.

The chain joins TRBV7-3 to TRBJ1-1; 8 positions agree with TRBD1. Germline V gene sequence: CDR1 SGHTA, CDR2 FQGTGA. Germline trimming cut 5 bases from V and 1 base from J; bases unmatched to any gene: 3. The CDR3 covers 14 residues. CDR3 amino acids: CASSRDRGNTEAFF. The CDR3 DNA sequence: TGTGCCAGCAGCCGCGACAGGGGGAACACTGAAGCTTTCTTT.

This clone was counted only a few times. The rearrangement links TRBV25-1 to TRBJ2-1, with D possibly TRBD2 on 5 matching bases. The length of the CDR3 is 15 residues. CDR1 and CDR2 from the germline V gene are MGHDK and SYGVNS. V was cut by 1 base and J by 4 bases, with 11 bases left in between. The CDR3 here is CASSEFPSRYNEQFF. CDR3 DNA sequence: TGTGCCAGCAGTGAATTCCCTAGCCGGTACAATGAGCAGTTCTTC.

V usage is TRBV11-2 and J usage is TRBJ1-2; D remains unclear. Germline lookup yields CDR1 SGHAT and CDR2 FQNNGV. Between the trimmed V and J ends, which lost 2 bases and 1 base, there was a span of 11 bases. This CDR3 spans 15 amino acids. Here the CDR3 reads CASSLSGALNYGYTF. The CDR3 bases are TGTGCCAGCAGCTTATCAGGCGCACTTAACTATGGCTACACCTTC.

The CDR3 nucleotides read TGCGCCAGCAGCCAGGACAGGGTTGCCTATGGCTACACCTTC. It specifies CASSQDRVAYGYTF. The chain couples TRBV4-3 to TRBJ1-2; TRBD1 matches 8 bases. J gave up 4 bases and V 3 bases, and 4 bases lay outside the gene matches. The CDR3 length is 14 residues. From germline, CDR1 is LGHNA and CDR2 YSLEER.

This clone showed up just once. J is TRBJ1-3 and V is TRBV7-2; D perhaps matches TRBD1 (6 bases). Germline lookup yields CDR1 SGHTA and CDR2 FQGNSA. This CDR3 has 16 amino acids. Trimming pared 4 bases from V and 0 bases from J, leaving 13 bases between. The CDR3 loop is CASSSQGGGSGNTIYF. The CDR3 DNA reads TGTGCCAGCAGCTCCCAGGGAGGGGGCTCTGGAAACACCATATATTTT. The whole variable domain, filled in from reference TRBV7-2 and TRBJ1-3, reads GAGVSQSPSNKVTEKGKDVELRCDPISGHTALYWYRQSLGQGLEFLIYFQGNSAPDKSGLPSDRFSAERTGGSVSTLTIQRTQQEDSAVYLCASSSQGGGSGNTIYFGEGSWLTVV.

This sequence joins TRBV2 and TRBJ2-7, with D possibly TRBD2 on 5 matching bases. Germline-derived CDR1 and CDR2 are SNHLY and FYNNEI. Trimming cost V 6 bases and J 4 bases, with 13 bases left between them. The CDR3 totals 13 residues. CDR3 nucleotides: TGTGCCAGCAGAGACCCCGGGGTATACGAGCAGTACTTC. Its protein product is CASRDPGVYEQYF.

The DNA of the CDR3 is TGCGCCAGCAGCCATGGGGACAGGGGCACCGGGGAGCTGTTTTTT. Protein sequence: CASSHGDRGTGELFF. The chain combines TRBV4-3 with TRBJ2-2; 10 nucleotides line up with TRBD1. Germline CDR1 is LGHNA and CDR2 is YSLEER. The CDR3 spans 15 residues. V lost 3 bases to trimming and J lost 4 bases; unmatched junction nucleotides: 2.

The V and J genes are TRBV5-1 and TRBJ2-7, with TRBD1 as a possible D gene (6 bases). V was cut by 0 bases and J by 3 bases, with 10 bases left in between. This CDR3 has 14 amino acids. Looked up from germline, CDR1 is SGHRS and CDR2 is YFSETQ. The CDR3 region is CASSLDRDRYEQYF. The CDR3 DNA follows: TGCGCCAGCAGCTTGGACAGGGATCGCTACGAGCAGTACTTC.

CDR3 region: CASTQPRHGETYEQYV. In DNA form, the CDR3 reads TGTGCCAGCACCCAGCCCCGCCACGGGGAAACATACGAGCAGTACGTC. This chain links TRBV7-6 with TRBJ2-7; D may be TRBD2 (5 bases). CDR1 SGHVS and CDR2 FNYEAQ come from the germline V gene. This CDR3 has 16 residues. V was clipped by 7 bases and J by 4 bases, with 23 bases between them.

The chain links TRBV7-9 to TRBJ1-2, with TRBD1 matching 9 bases. V gave up 4 bases and J gave up 6 bases; unmatched junction bases: 9. The CDR3 has 15 residues. CDR1 and CDR2 from the germline V gene are SEHNR and FQNEAQ (reference sequence). Here the CDR3 DNA reads TGTGCCAGCAGCTGGACAGGGGATGGATGGAATGGCTACACCTTC. Its translation: CASSWTGDGWNGYTF.

The V and J genes are TRBV28 and TRBJ2-7; no definite D call. Germline CDR1 MDHEN, CDR2 SYDVKM. The CDR3 consists of 15 residues. Trimming took 2 bases from V and 5 from J, leaving 16 bases between them. CDR3 protein: CASSLLPGLGNEQYF. The CDR3 region has the DNA TGTGCCAGCAGTTTACTGCCGGGTCTAGGCAACGAGCAGTACTTC.

The gene calls are TRBV14 and TRBJ1-6; 9 nucleotides match TRBD1. The V gene's germline CDR1 is SGHDN and CDR2 FVKESK. V shed 4 bases and J 10 bases; nucleotides not matched to a gene: 8. The CDR3 has 15 amino acids. CDR3 coding DNA: TGTGCCAGCAGCCGCCTTACAGGGGGCGGGTCACCCCTCCACTTT. As protein: CASSRLTGGGSPLHF.

This chain links TRBV5-1 with TRBJ2-1, with D unclear. Germline V gives CDR1 SGHRS, CDR2 YFSETQ. The CDR3 loop spans 14 amino acids. Trimming took 4 bases from V and 3 from J, leaving 11 bases between them. CDR3 nucleotide sequence: TGCGCCAGCAGCGTTGATCGGGTCTACAATGAGCAGTTCTTC. This translates into CASSVDRVYNEQFF.

The CDR3 loop is CASSRPGQGAYEQYF. CDR3 coding DNA: TGTGCCAGCTCGCGGCCGGGACAGGGGGCCTACGAGCAGTACTTC. This sequence joins TRBV18 and TRBJ2-7, with 11 nucleotides matching TRBD1. This CDR3 has 15 amino acids. The junction had 6 bases not matched to a gene; V was cut back by 6 bases and J by 2 bases. Germline V gene data show CDR1 as KGHSH and CDR2 as LQKENI.

This rearrangement joins TRBV9 to TRBJ1-1, with D hard to call. The germline V and J ends were trimmed by 7 bases and 4 bases, with 11 bases remaining between them. CDR1 and CDR2 (germline): SGDLS, YYNGEE. The CDR3 sequence is 12 residues long. The CDR3 spells CASSEAGTEAFF. CDR3 DNA sequence: TGTGCCAGCTCGGAGGCTGGCACTGAAGCTTTCTTT.

The V and J genes are TRBV5-1 and TRBJ1-2, with 8 bases aligning to TRBD1. CDR3 length: 14 amino acids. V lost 7 bases to trimming and J lost 0 bases; unmatched junction nucleotides: 5. From germline, CDR1 is SGHRS and CDR2 YFSETQ. This CDR3 reads CASAGGLTNYGYTF. The CDR3 DNA reads TGCGCCAGCGCAGGGGGCCTCACTAACTATGGCTACACCTTC.

The chain has TRBV4-2 and TRBJ2-2; D ambiguous. The CDR3 runs to 15 residues. Germline lookup yields CDR1 LGHNA and CDR2 YNFKEQ. The germline V and J ends were trimmed by 4 bases and 4 bases, with 13 bases remaining between them. The CDR3, as DNA: TGTGCCAGCAGCCTTCGAGCTCCGGGCACCGGGGAGCTGTTTTTT. As protein: CASSLRAPGTGELFF.

This clone was detected once. The chain combines TRBV6-1 with TRBJ2-3; D remains ambiguous. The CDR3 contains 12 residues. Trimming cost V 5 bases and J 5 bases, with 8 bases left between them. Looked up from germline, CDR1 is MNHNS and CDR2 is SASEGT. CDR3 bases: TGTGCCAGCAGTTGGAGTCGAGATACGCAGTATTTT. As protein: CASSWSRDTQYF.